This TCR beta chain was observed in a study of T cells expressing NK-cell markers (dated by TCRdb to about 2020). Regarding the complete study: Several donors provided sorted CD3+CD56+NKG2C+, CD3+CD56+NKG2C- and CD3+CD56-NKG2C+ T-cell subsets, whose TCR beta-chain repertoires were profiled. Sequencing of the libraries produced 2 x 150 bp reads on Illumina HiSeq 2000/2500, MiSeq or NextSeq. Of the eight sequenced donors, seven were found to be HCMV-seropositive and one was found to be HCMV-seronegative. Randomly selected healthy volunteers, three men and five women, were used as the eight sequenced donors. Results the study describes overall, beyond this receptor: Those dominant clonotypes were again the most abundant among CD3+CD56-NKG2C+ cells in a few donors, at roughly 25-60.1%. In six donors, the dominant CD3+CD56+NKG2C+ clonotypes ranked among the top 10 CD8+ clonotypes, making up roughly 1.0-7.5% of CD8+ T cells. It remained unclear whether the expanded NKG2C-expressing T cell clones were specific for HCMV antigens.

HCMV-specific IgG was detected in serum with a commercial ELISA kit to determine HCMV serostatus. Peripheral blood mononuclear cells were isolated from blood by Ficoll density gradient centrifugation. CDR1 and CDR2 were assigned from the germline V gene (reference sequence) as SGHKS and YYEKEE. From cysteine to phenylalanine, the CDR3 is 13 amino acids long. No DNA accompanies this entry. Instrument on record: Illumina HiSeq 2000. The TCR beta cDNA libraries were made using 5'RACE template switching, a step that added both a universal primer site and unique molecular identifiers. cDNA synthesis was primed from the TCR beta constant segment and was followed by two successive PCR amplification steps. In the original analysis: MIGEC handled demultiplexing of the reads and grouping by UMI, while MiTCR was used to assemble and quantify clonotypes. To exclude erroneous sequences, any TCR cDNA sequence not supported by at least two reads was discarded. Downstream repertoire analysis used the tcR package, and clonotypes were matched across fractions by CDR3 nucleotide sequence plus V segment. VDJmatch was used to annotate antigen specificity against VDJdb, with one amino acid substitution in CDR3 allowed. TCRdb reanalyzed the reads, keeping one entry per CDR3 protein sequence and omitting DNA. The V and J calls here are based on TCRdb, not the publication. The sample has 450,000 to 600,000 distinct CDR3 sequences on record. About 3.6% of the sample is taken by the ten largest.

Turning to this clonotype: The specificity of this receptor is unknown.

The clonotype was recovered from a man aged 18 to 35 in good health. Donor details come from another sample of the same person, matched by shared clones. What was sequenced was blood T cells: a sorted CD56 or NKG2C T cell subset, CD4+ or CD8+ T cells, or bulk PBMC T cells (not recorded which). The rearrangement joined TRBV5-5 to TRBJ2-1. The CDR3 has the sequence CASSHERYNEQFF.